These T cell receptor beta chains were read from a single sample in a study of memory CD4+ T cells and cytomegalovirus serostatus. TCRdb's table, derived via immunoSEQ multiplex PCR, lists solely in-frame clones and lacks some. The sample holds about 59,000 clones, roughly 77% seen once. Sequences were obtained from memory CD4+ T cells from blood. The receptors shown here come from an adult in good health and CMV-seronegative. Each CDR3 is given with its conserved first and last residue. Each record gives: V gene, D gene, J gene, clone size, CDR3 DNA, CDR3 protein. A D gene is named only where the DNA matches it firmly. Part of the rows lack a size; the others show once, few, many or a class for expanded clones.

TRBV30	.	TRBJ1-2	.	TGTGCCTGGAGTGTAGGCTATCAGGGTGGCTACACCTTC	CAWSVGYQGGYTF
TRBV6-5	.	TRBJ2-3	.	TGTGCCAGCAGTTACTCCGGAGCCCATACGCAGTATTTT	CASSYSGAHTQYF
TRBV7-3	TRBD2	TRBJ2-1	.	TGTGCCAGCGGTAGCGGGTCCTACAATGAGCAGTTCTTC	CASGSGSYNEQFF
TRBV7-9	.	TRBJ1-5	.	TGTGCCAGCAGCTCCCAAGGTTGGGGCACCCAGCATTTT	CASSSQGWGTQHF
TRBV6-6	.	TRBJ2-2	.	TGTGCCATTAGGGACTCCTGGAACACCGGGGAGCTGTTTTTT	CAIRDSWNTGELFF
TRBV11-3	.	TRBJ2-1	once	TGTGCCAGCAGCTTATCGGGCGGCTCCCGTCCGGCTGAGCAGTTCTTC	CASSLSGGSRPAEQFF
TRBV5-4	TRBD1	TRBJ2-7	.	TGTGCCAGCAGCCCGACAGGGGTTAGTTACGAGCAGTACTTC	CASSPTGVSYEQYF
TRBV7-9	.	TRBJ1-3	.	TGTGCCAGCACCGATTTAAACAGGGTACGCTCTGGAAACACCATATATTTT	CASTDLNRVRSGNTIYF
TRBV7-8	TRBD1	TRBJ2-7	few	TGTGCCAGCAGCGGGGGGACAGGGCCCTACGAGCAGTACTTC	CASSGGTGPYEQYF
TRBV6-6	.	TRBJ2-3	.	TGTGCCAGCAGTTACAAAGGGGTTAGCACAGATACGCAGTATTTT	CASSYKGVSTDTQYF
TRBV11-2	.	TRBJ2-7	.	TGTGCCAGCAGCTTAGGGGACGGGGGCCTAGGGGTGCAGTACTTC	CASSLGDGGLGVQYF
TRBV10-3	TRBD2	TRBJ2-1	once	TGTGCCATCAGTGAGTCTTCGGCTAGCGGGAGTTGGAATGAGCAGTTCTTC	CAISESSASGSWNEQFF
TRBV7-2	.	TRBJ2-2	.	TGTGCCAGCAGCTTAGGCGGGGGCCAGAACACCGGGGAGCTGTTTTTT	CASSLGGGQNTGELFF
TRBV4-1	TRBD1	TRBJ2-3	.	TGCGCCAGCAGCCGGGGACAGGAGGTGGCGAATACGCAGTATTTT	CASSRGQEVANTQYF
TRBV7-2	.	TRBJ2-7	.	TGTGCCAGCAGCTTAGGGGTCATGATTTCCTACGAGCAGTACTTC	CASSLGVMISYEQYF
TRBV14	.	TRBJ2-2	.	TGTGCCAGCAGCCACGGGGGACCCGGGGAGCTGTTTTTT	CASSHGGPGELFF
TRBV5-5	TRBD2	TRBJ2-2	.	TGTGCCAGCAGCCTGGGACTACTGAACACCGGGGAGCTGTTTTTT	CASSLGLLNTGELFF
TRBV6-5	.	TRBJ2-6	few	TGTGCCAGCAGCCTGGACGGCTCGGGGGCCAACGTCCTGACTTTC	CASSLDGSGANVLTF
TRBV11-2	.	TRBJ2-7	few	TGTGCCAGCAGCTCAACCTCAACAGGGTTTCTCCACGAGCAGTACTTC	CASSSTSTGFLHEQYF
TRBV11-2	TRBD1	TRBJ1-4	.	TGTGCCAGCAGCCTGAAACAGGGGTGGGTTAGTGAAAAACTGTTTTTT	CASSLKQGWVSEKLFF
TRBV28	.	TRBJ2-1	few	TGTGCCAGCAGTTTATGGGGGACCTCCTACAATGAGCAGTTCTTC	CASSLWGTSYNEQFF
TRBV7-9	.	TRBJ2-5	.	TGTGCCAGCAGCCTGGCTGGTATCCGGCAAGAGACCCAGTACTTC	CASSLAGIRQETQYF
TRBV29-1	.	TRBJ1-1	.	TGCAGCGTTGTGGCAGAAGAACCTAGGGCAATGGCTTTCTTT	CSVVAEEPRAMAFF
TRBV2	TRBD1	TRBJ2-1	.	TGTGCCAGCAGTGAAGGAGGGACAGGGCAAAATGAGCAGTTCTTC	CASSEGGTGQNEQFF
TRBV11-3	TRBD2	TRBJ2-7	.	TGTGCCAGCAGCTCCTCGGGACTAGCGGGAGTCGGCGAGCAGTACTTC	CASSSSGLAGVGEQYF
TRBV28	.	TRBJ2-3	.	TGTGCCAGCAGTCTCCGACAGGCTAGCACAGATACGCAGTATTTT	CASSLRQASTDTQYF
TRBV28	.	TRBJ2-7	once	TGTGCCAGCAGTTTAGGGTTCTCGGCCTCCTACGAGCAGTACTTC	CASSLGFSASYEQYF